This TCR beta chain appears in the sequencing data of a study of blood T cell repertoires in COVID-19 (TCRdb year 2020). Broadly, across the study: Collaborator samples came from the United States, Italy and Spain and covered acute and convalescent phases of COVID-19. The prospective study material was composed of cDNA or gDNA derived from T cells, B-cell-depleted T cells, or PBMCs. Subjects who had been exposed to COVID-19, were actively infected with it, or had recovered from it provided the deeply sampled blood TCRbeta repertoires that made up the dataset. The repertoires were released in a freely available public database intended as a resource for research on the immune response to SARS-CoV-2. The samples were drawn from two sources: the first 160 participants of the ongoing ImmuneRACE study, and over 1,000 subjects contributed by 6 global collaborators. Nearly every sample came with metadata listing a de-identified subject ID, COVID-19 status, age in years and sex. Where available, HLA class I and class II types were taken from metadata supplied by the sample provider and were not determined by assay-based typing. Here is what the overall study found, with its caveats: How much clinical and demographic metadata was included differed by source and by participant, and the metadata was provided uncurated.

TCRbeta CDR3 regions were amplified from genomic DNA using the immunoSEQ Assay, a bias-controlled multiplex PCR. Turning to the authors' computational methods: Nucleated cell counts per sample were estimated from amplification of reference gene primers within the assay. Sequence reads were collapsed and filtered to measure the absolute abundance of every unique TCRbeta CDR3 rearrangement. Productive Simpson clonality was computed per sample as the square root of Simpson's diversity index over productive rearrangements. TCRdb took over this immuneACCESS table, retaining in-frame rearrangements with V and J assigned. Such tables are incomplete; in checked studies, under half of the missing clones stem from an unresolved V gene, and the remainder is unexplained. Clone size and V and J calls were adopted from that table, with D and trimming inferred from the DNA. The sample table lists about 76,000 clones, about nine tenths of them with a count of one. Of the sample, 1.4% to 1.5% falls within the top ten clones.

Looking up the germline V gene yields CDR1 SNHLY and CDR2 FYNNEI. V is cut back by 5 bases and J by 4 bases, with 6 bases in the junction unmatched. From cysteine to phenylalanine, the CDR3 is 14 amino acids long. Of all the DNA, just the CDR3 is kept, 42 bases in frame from base 1. Notes on this clone: This clone's antigen is unknown. Base-call qualities are not available, and no considerably larger clone is one nucleotide away.

The collaborating institutions used their own protocols to collect whole blood in K2EDTA tubes. Collaborator samples were shipped for TCRbeta analysis as frozen whole blood, isolated PBMCs, or DNA extracted from either sample type. The sequenced sample was peripheral blood. The rearranged chain carries TRBV2 and TRBJ2-5; 8 middle bases align to TRBD2. The TCR originated in a man aged 45-60 years with acute or convalescent COVID-19. DNA sequence: TGTGCCAGCAGTCCACGGGGGGGGGCAGAGACCCAGTACTTC. This encodes CASSPRGGAETQYF.